This T cell receptor (beta chain) was sequenced for a study of shared clonotypes between healthy human individuals. Comment on this clone: Its antigen is unknown. This same CDR3 is encoded by further DNA sequences in the sample.

Study-wide results and caveats: Researchers found naive subsets generally carried larger estimated richness than memory subsets. Around 5% of naive CD4 clonotypes were common to a few donors.

CDR3 length: 16 amino acids. V dropped 4 bases and J dropped 1; count of bases not matched to a gene: 4. Germline V lookup: CDR1 SGHRS, CDR2 YFSETQ. Researchers divided each subset's genomic DNA evenly across several immunoSEQ plates. The assay was immunoSEQ multiplex PCR, and TCRdb's table has in-frame clones only and misses some. The table includes around 2.1 million clones, 95% detected once. The sequence came from a man aged 18 to 29 in good health. The V and J genes are TRBV5-1 and TRBJ2-2; TRBD2 matches 10 bases. The specimen was naive CD4+ T cells sorted from blood. Subset reported: CD45RA+ positively selected. CDR3 region: CASSPTSGENTGELFF. CDR3 nucleotide sequence: TGCGCCAGCAGCCCTACTAGCGGGGAGAACACCGGGGAGCTGTTTTTT.